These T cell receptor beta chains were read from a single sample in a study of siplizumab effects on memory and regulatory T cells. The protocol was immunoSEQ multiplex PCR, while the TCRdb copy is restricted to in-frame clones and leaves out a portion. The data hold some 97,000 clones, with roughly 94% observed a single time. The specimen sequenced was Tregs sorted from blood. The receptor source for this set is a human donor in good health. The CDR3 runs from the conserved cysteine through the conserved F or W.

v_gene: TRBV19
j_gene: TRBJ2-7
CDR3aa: CASSRLAGSQGQYF

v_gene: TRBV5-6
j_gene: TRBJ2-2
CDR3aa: CASSRVGAGHGELFF

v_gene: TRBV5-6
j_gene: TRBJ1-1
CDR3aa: CASSFRVNTEAFF

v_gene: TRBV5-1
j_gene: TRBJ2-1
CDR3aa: CASRAVLAGNNEQFF

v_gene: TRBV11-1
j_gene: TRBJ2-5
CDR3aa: CASSPGTAETQYF

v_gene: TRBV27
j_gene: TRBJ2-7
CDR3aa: CASSSVAGGSYEQYF

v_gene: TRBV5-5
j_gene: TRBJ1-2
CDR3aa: CASSHDSRYGYTF

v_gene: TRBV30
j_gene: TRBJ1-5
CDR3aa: CAWSVQGAGNQPQHF

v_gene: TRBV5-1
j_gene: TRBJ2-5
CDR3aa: CASSLGSAETQYF

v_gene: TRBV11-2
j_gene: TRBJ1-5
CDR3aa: CAGSLSRGNQPQHF

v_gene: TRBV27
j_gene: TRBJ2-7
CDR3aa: CASSFRLGNRVYEQYF

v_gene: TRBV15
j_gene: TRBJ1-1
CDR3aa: CATSRVRGGTEAFF

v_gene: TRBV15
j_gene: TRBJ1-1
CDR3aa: CATRRGQTNTEAFF

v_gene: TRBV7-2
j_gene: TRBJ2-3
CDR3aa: CASSFSNTQYF

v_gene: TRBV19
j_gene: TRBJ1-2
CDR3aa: CASSRLGDIALGGYTF

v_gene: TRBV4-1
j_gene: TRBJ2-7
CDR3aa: CASSHLLAGVYEQYF

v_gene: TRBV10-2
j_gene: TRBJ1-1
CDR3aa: CASRRAITEAFF

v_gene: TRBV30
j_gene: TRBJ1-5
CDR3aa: CAWSVDGGKYSNQPQHF

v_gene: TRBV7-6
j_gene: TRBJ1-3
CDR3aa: CASSLAGNTIYF

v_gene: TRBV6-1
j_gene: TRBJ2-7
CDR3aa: CASSESEQYF

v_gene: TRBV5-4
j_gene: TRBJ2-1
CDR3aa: CASSLDYRNEQFF

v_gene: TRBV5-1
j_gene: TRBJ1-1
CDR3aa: CASSLTPELRTEAFF

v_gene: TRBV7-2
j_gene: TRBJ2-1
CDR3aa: CASSLAQVAGVVNEQFF

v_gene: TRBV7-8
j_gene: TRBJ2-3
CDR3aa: CASSLGPVGLAVDTQYF

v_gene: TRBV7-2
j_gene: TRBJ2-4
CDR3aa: CASSGGGGNKNIQYF